This T cell receptor (beta chain) was sequenced in a study of T cells in localized non-small cell lung cancer. Regarding the study as a whole: A denser population of T cells in blood accompanied longer overall survival. Uninvolved adjacent lung had higher T cell clonality than tumor and all other tissues. Heterogeneity remains possible, as sequencing covered one tumor region only. A median of around 60 clones ranked among the top 100 in tumor appeared in adjacent lung.

This clone was seen a handful of times. Its antigen is currently unknown. The repertoire was sequenced with immunoSEQ multiplex PCR; TCRdb's copy has only in-frame clones and lacks some. The sample comprises around 79,000 clones, 80% of which are singletons, and roughly 19% rests with the top ten. Trimming removed 2 bases from V and 1 base from J, with 7 bases in between. In germline, CDR1 is MDHEN, CDR2 SYDVKM. This CDR3 has 14 residues. This material consisted of PBMCs, taken before any cancer treatment. This clonotype was obtained from a man aged 40 to 70 with stage II squamous cell lung carcinoma. V usage is TRBV28 and J usage is TRBJ2-3; no clear D gene. The CDR3 protein is CASSLREGTDTQYF. CDR3 coding DNA: TGTGCCAGCAGTTTAAGGGAAGGCACAGATACGCAGTATTTT.